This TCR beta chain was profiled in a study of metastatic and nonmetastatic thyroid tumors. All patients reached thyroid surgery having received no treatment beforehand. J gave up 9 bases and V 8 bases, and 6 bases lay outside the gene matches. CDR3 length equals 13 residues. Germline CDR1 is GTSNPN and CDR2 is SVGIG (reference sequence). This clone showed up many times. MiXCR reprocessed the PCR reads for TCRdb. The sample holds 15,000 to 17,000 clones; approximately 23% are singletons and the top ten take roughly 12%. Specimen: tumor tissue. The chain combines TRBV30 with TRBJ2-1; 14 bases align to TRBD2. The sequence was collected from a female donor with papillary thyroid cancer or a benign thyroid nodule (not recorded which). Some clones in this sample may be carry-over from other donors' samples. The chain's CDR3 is CAGGLAGAGEQFF. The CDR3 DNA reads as TGTGCCGGGGGACTAGCGGGAGCGGGTGAGCAGTTCTTC.